Below, 10 T cell receptor beta chains from the same sample are listed, as sequenced in a study of human T cells and chemical hapten exposure. The time point denotes: healthy volunteer bleed at 6 weeks. Before extraction, the whole blood was not fractionated, and total RNA was taken from it. TCRdb reanalysed the RACE reads using MiXCR and keeps one entry per CDR3 protein. The sample yields roughly 43,000 distinct CDR3 sequences, around 4% seen once. Material: whole blood. These receptors all stem from a human donor in good health. Some clones in this sample may be carry-over from other donors' samples.

This clonotype was counted ten times or more. The CDR3 nucleotides are TGTGCCAGCTCGGACGGGTTGAACACTGAAGCTTTCTTT. Translation gives CASSDGLNTEAFF. This chain connects TRBV6-5 to TRBJ1-1; no clear D. V gave up 8 bases and J gave up 0 bases, with 10 bases separating them. Looked up from germline, CDR1 is MNHEY and CDR2 is SVGAGI. The CDR3 is made up of 13 amino acids.

This clonotype was seen at least ten times. This rearrangement joins TRBV27 to TRBJ1-5; D unresolved. CDR1 is MNHEY, CDR2 SMNVEV, per germline (reference sequence). V was cut by 5 bases and J by 0 bases, with 8 bases left in between. The CDR3 is made up of 14 amino acids. CDR3 sequence (DNA): TGTGCCAGCAGTCCCCTCCTTAGCAATCAGCCCCAGCATTTT. Translating it yields CASSPLLSNQPQHF.

V and J are TRBV15 and TRBJ1-5, with unresolved D. The CDR3 is 14 amino acids. V dropped 4 bases and J dropped 4 bases, with 11 bases sitting between them. Germline assignment: CDR1 LNHNV and CDR2 YYDKDF (reference sequence). Here the CDR3 reads CATSISPLNQPQHF. CDR3 nucleotides: TGTGCCACCAGCATATCCCCCCTAAATCAGCCCCAGCATTTT.

This clonotype was observed at least ten times. The J gene is TRBJ2-2, the V gene TRBV10-3, with 9 bases lining up with TRBD1. The germline CDR1 and CDR2 sequences are ENHRY and SYGVKD. The J segment lost 6 bases and the V segment lost 6 bases, leaving 5 bases of the junction unmatched. The CDR3 sequence is 14 residues long. The DNA for the CDR3 is TGTGCCATCAGCGGGACAGGGTCGGCCGGGGAGCTGTTTTTT. Translating it yields CAISGTGSAGELFF.

The chain recombines TRBV28 with TRBJ1-4; TRBD1 matches 7 bases. Germline V CDR1 and CDR2: MDHEN, SYDVKM. Trimming cost V 0 bases and J 0 bases; bases outside gene matches: 10. This CDR3 is 19 amino acids long. The CDR3: CASSLWTRGRGSTNEKLFF. DNA for the CDR3: TGTGCCAGCAGTTTATGGACCCGGGGCAGGGGGTCAACTAATGAAAAACTGTTTTTT.

The table lists this clonotype with many counts. The gene calls are TRBV29-1 and TRBJ2-3, with unresolved D. Germline V gene lookup returns CDR1 SQVTM and CDR2 ANQGSEA. This CDR3 spans 11 amino acids. V was pared by 8 bases and J by 6 bases, with 12 bases between. In nucleotides, the CDR3 is TGCAGCTACCGCCTGCAGGATACGCAGTATTTT. It specifies CSYRLQDTQYF.

This clonotype was found many times. The chain is built from TRBV29-1 and TRBJ2-5, with D possibly being TRBD1 or TRBD2 (5 bases each). Trimming took off 6 bases at V and 1 base at J, with 15 bases between the two ends. This CDR3 has 14 residues. Looked up from germline, CDR1 is SQVTM and CDR2 is ANQGSEA. The CDR3 DNA reads TGCAGCGTGGCTCGGACGGGGCTCCAAGAGACCCAGTACTTC. Encoded protein: CSVARTGLQETQYF.

This chain connects TRBV6-5 to TRBJ1-2; D uncertain. Trimming took off 8 bases at V and 7 bases at J, with 8 bases between the two ends. The CDR3 loop spans 10 amino acids. Germline V gives CDR1 MNHEY, CDR2 SVGAGI. The CDR3 sequence: CASWPSGYTF. The CDR3 nucleotides read TGTGCCAGCTGGCCCAGTGGCTACACCTTC.

This clonotype was counted at least ten times. The chain joins TRBV6-5 to TRBJ1-3, with D hard to call. Per the germline V gene, CDR1 is MNHEY and CDR2 is SVGAGI. V shed 0 bases and J shed 0 bases, with 9 bases lying between them. This CDR3 is 16 amino acids long. DNA for the CDR3: TGTGCCAGCAGTTACTCGGGCGGGAACTCTGGAAACACCATATATTTT. It translates to CASSYSGGNSGNTIYF.

This clonotype was seen repeatedly, ten times or more. The chain is built from TRBV3-1 and TRBJ1-4, with TRBD1 identical over 9 bases. Germline V CDR1 and CDR2: LGHDT, YNNKEL (reference sequence). CDR3 length: 14 residues. V dropped 7 bases and J dropped 5; count of bases not matched to a gene: 5. The CDR3 spells CASTPGTGNEKLFF. For the CDR3, the DNA is TGTGCCAGCACCCCCGGGACAGGGAATGAAAAACTGTTTTTT.